This passage covers 13 T cell receptor beta chains from one sample sequenced in a study of T cell changes during pregnancy in multiple sclerosis. Sequencing used immunoSEQ multiplex PCR; TCRdb keeps in-frame clones, though not all of them. The sample includes about 36,000 clones, 93% seen only once; the top ten take 0.41%. Sequencing was performed on CD4+ T cells from peripheral blood mononuclear cells, taken in the first trimester of pregnancy. Receptors originate from a female donor with multiple sclerosis, enrolled in a pregnancy study.

The chain recombines TRBV27 with TRBJ2-7; a possible D gene is TRBD2 (5 bases). V lost 3 bases, J lost 2 bases, and 14 bases lay in between. The length of the CDR3 is 15 residues. In germline, CDR1 is MNHEY, CDR2 SMNVEV (reference sequence). CDR3 DNA sequence: TGTGCCAGCAGTTTCGGTCCGACCGGGGCCTACGAGCAGTACTTC. Translated: CASSFGPTGAYEQYF.

The chain joins TRBV28 to TRBJ1-1; TRBD1 is a possible D gene (5 bases). The germline gives CDR1 MDHEN, CDR2 SYDVKM. V was clipped by 3 bases and J by 0 bases, with 11 bases between them. There are 15 residues in the CDR3. The CDR3 here is CASSLMTAMNTEAFF. CDR3 nucleotides: TGTGCCAGCAGTTTGATGACAGCCATGAACACTGAAGCTTTCTTT.

The chain couples TRBV4-1 to TRBJ1-1; D may be TRBD1 (6 bases). Trimming took off 2 bases at V and 4 bases at J, with 11 bases between the two ends. The CDR3 covers 14 residues. Per germline, CDR1 MGHRA and CDR2 YSYEKL. This chain's CDR3 is CASSQLYRATEAFF. The CDR3 DNA reads TGCGCCAGCAGCCAATTATACAGGGCCACTGAAGCTTTCTTT.

This clone occurred once. This rearrangement joins TRBV5-5 to TRBJ1-1, with 8 bases lining up with TRBD1. There are 14 residues in the CDR3. V lost 1 base to trimming and J lost 5 bases; unmatched junction nucleotides: 4. Germline assignment: CDR1 SGHKS and CDR2 YYEKEE (reference sequence). The CDR3 here is CASSLQGARTEAFF. The DNA for the CDR3 is TGTGCCAGCAGCTTGCAGGGGGCGCGTACTGAAGCTTTCTTT.

The chain has TRBV28 and TRBJ1-2; D unclear. CDR1 and CDR2 (germline): MDHEN, SYDVKM. CDR3 length: 13 residues. V lost 5 bases, J lost 4 bases, and 11 bases lay in between. For the CDR3, the DNA is TGTGCCAGCAGTCCACAGAGCCTCTATGGCTACACCTTC. Translated, it gives CASSPQSLYGYTF.

The chain combines TRBV5-1 with TRBJ1-2; tentative D call: TRBD1 (6 bases). The CDR3 sequence is 13 residues long. Germline CDR1 and CDR2: SGHRS and YFSETQ. V was pared by 0 bases and J by 7 bases, with 10 bases between. Here the CDR3 DNA reads TGCGCCAGCAGCTTGGCAGGGGCGATTGGCTACACCTTC. Its translation is CASSLAGAIGYTF. The variable domain in full, completed from reference TRBV5-1 and TRBJ1-2, reads KAGVTQTPRYLIKTRGQQVTLSCSPISGHRSVSWYQQTPGQGLQFLFEYFSETQRNKGNFPGRFSGRQFSNSRSEMNVSTLELGDSALYLCASSLAGAIGYTFGSGTRLTVV.

This chain uses TRBV5-1 with TRBJ1-2; tentatively, D is TRBD1 (6 bases). V lost 4 bases and J 7 bases, leaving 11 bases between the germline ends. Germline V CDR1 and CDR2: SGHRS, YFSETQ. This CDR3 has 12 residues. CDR3 in amino acids: CASSPDRFGYTF. The CDR3, as DNA: TGCGCCAGCAGCCCGGACAGATTTGGCTACACCTTC.

This chain links TRBV19 with TRBJ1-5, with TRBD1 as a possible D gene (5 bases). CDR1 is LNHDA, CDR2 SQIVND, per germline (reference sequence). The CDR3 contains 16 residues. With 7 bases removed from V and 4 bases from J, the gap between germline ends came to 20 bases. The CDR3 region is CASTSGSGAGNQPQHF. The CDR3 DNA sequence: TGTGCCAGTACTTCCGGGAGTGGGGCAGGAAATCAGCCCCAGCATTTT. Variable domain in full (rest from reference TRBV19 and TRBJ1-5): DGGITQSPKYLFRKEGQNVTLSCEQNLNHDAMYWYRQDPGQGLRLIYYSQIVNDFQKGDIAEGYSVSREKKESFPLTVTSAQKNPTAFYLCASTSGSGAGNQPQHFGDGTRLSIL.

The rearrangement links TRBV5-8 to TRBJ1-2; D may be TRBD1 (5 bases). This CDR3 is 11 amino acids long. Germline loops: CDR1 SGHTS, CDR2 YDEGEE. V lost 6 bases, J lost 12 bases, and 15 bases lay in between. The CDR3 sequence is CASKSIGEDTF. The CDR3 bases are TGTGCCAGCAAATCTATAGGGGAGGACACCTTC.

Only one count was recorded for this clone. The V call is TRBV7-8, the J call TRBJ1-1, with 7 bases aligning to TRBD1. V trimming: 1 base; J trimming: 7 bases; junction bases outside the gene matches: 3. From germline, CDR1 is SGHVS and CDR2 FQNEAQ. CDR3 length: 13 residues. CDR3 sequence (DNA): TGTGCCAGCAGCTTAGATCAGGGGGGTGAAGCTTTCTTT. Protein product: CASSLDQGGEAFF.

The chain employs TRBV19 and TRBJ2-1; 7 positions match TRBD1. This CDR3 is 16 amino acids long. V shed 3 bases and J 1 base; nucleotides not matched to a gene: 6. From germline, CDR1 is LNHDA and CDR2 SQIVND (reference sequence). The CDR3 loop reads CASSIPQGISYNEQFF. CDR3 DNA sequence: TGTGCCAGTAGTATCCCACAGGGGATTTCCTACAATGAGCAGTTCTTC.

The gene calls are TRBV7-9 and TRBJ1-3; D is unresolved. The V end was cut by 1 base, the J end by 4 bases, with 5 bases between. The CDR3 is 13 residues long. CDR1 is SEHNR, CDR2 FQNEAQ, per germline (reference sequence). This CDR3 reads CASSLGQGNTIYF. The CDR3 DNA sequence: TGTGCCAGCAGCTTAGGTCAGGGAAACACCATATATTTT.

CDR3 DNA: TGTGCCAGCGCCGGACAGGGCTCCGGACTAGGCTACACCTTC. As protein: CASAGQGSGLGYTF. The chain recombines TRBV6-1 with TRBJ1-2, with 8 positions matching TRBD1. This CDR3 has 14 amino acids. Trimming at V came to 8 bases and at J to 8 bases, leaving 13 bases not matched to a gene. Germline V gene lookup returns CDR1 MNHNS and CDR2 SASEGT.